This TCR beta chain derives from a study of blood T cell repertoires in COVID-19. Across the whole study: There were acute and convalescent COVID-19 samples, and they came from the United States, Italy and Spain. PBMCs, B-cell-depleted T cells, or T cells were the source of the cDNA or gDNA that made up the material.

Participants, roughly 18 to 100 years old, spanned 25 or so US areas. Per the germline V gene, CDR1 is LNHDA and CDR2 is SQIVND (reference sequence). V was cut by 4 bases and J by 2 bases, with 10 bases left in between. The CDR3 is 14 amino acids. In the original analysis: For nucleated cells, counts were estimated from reference gene primer amplification. Repertoires were generated with immunoSEQ multiplex PCR, while TCRdb's copy carries only in-frame clones and drops some. V, J and clone size are taken as reported in that table, and D and trimming were inferred from the DNA itself. The profile shows about 330,000 clones, about 89% of them singletons.

The sequence was obtained from a woman aged 30 to 39 who had recovered from COVID-19. The V gene is TRBV19, the J gene TRBJ2-3, with TRBD1 as a possible D gene (5 bases). Sequenced sample: PBMCs or T cells enriched from blood (not recorded which). Here the CDR3 reads CASSNGRDTDTQYF. The CDR3 region has the DNA TGTGCCAGTAGTAACGGCAGGGACACAGATACGCAGTATTTT.